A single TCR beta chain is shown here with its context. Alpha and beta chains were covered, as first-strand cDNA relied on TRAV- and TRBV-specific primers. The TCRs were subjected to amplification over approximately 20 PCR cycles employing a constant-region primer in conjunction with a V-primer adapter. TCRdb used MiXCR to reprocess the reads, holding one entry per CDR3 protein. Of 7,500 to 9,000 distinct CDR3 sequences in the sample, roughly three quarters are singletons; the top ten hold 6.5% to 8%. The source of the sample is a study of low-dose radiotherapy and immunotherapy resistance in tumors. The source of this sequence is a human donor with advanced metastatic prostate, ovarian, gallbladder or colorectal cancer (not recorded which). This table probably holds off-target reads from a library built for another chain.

The CDR3 DNA reads TGCAGTGCTCGTGCGGGCGAGAGCTCCTACAATGAGCAGTTCTTC. The encoded protein is CSARAGESSYNEQFF. The chain links TRBV20-1 to TRBJ2-1; D possibly corresponds to TRBD2 (5 bases). The V gene lost 5 bases and the J gene lost 0 bases, with 14 bases spanning the gap. Per germline, CDR1 DFQATT and CDR2 SNEGSKA (reference sequence). The CDR3 contains 15 residues.